The 12 T cell receptor beta chains in this list originate from one sample, sequenced in a study of blood T cell repertoires in COVID-19. Only in-frame clones appear in the TCRdb table, and some are missing; sequencing was by immunoSEQ multiplex PCR. This table has a few hundred thousand clones, roughly 90% appearing once. Sample: PBMCs or T cells enriched from blood (not recorded which). These receptors all come from a woman aged 25-40 years who had recovered from COVID-19.

The chain uses TRBV6-5 and TRBJ1-1; D is perhaps TRBD1 (6 bases). Germline assignment: CDR1 MNHEY and CDR2 SVGAGI. The CDR3 length is 14 residues. Trimming removed 7 bases at V and 1 base at J, with 13 bases between. CDR3 sequence reads: CASKRQDPNTEAFF. The DNA of the CDR3 is TGTGCCAGCAAAAGACAGGACCCGAACACTGAAGCTTTCTTT.

The chain employs TRBV6-5 and TRBJ1-4; 9 nucleotides match TRBD1. This CDR3 spans 14 amino acids. After removal of 4 bases from V and 4 bases from J, the junction contained 1 base not matched to a gene. CDR1 is MNHEY, CDR2 SVGAGI, per germline. CDR3 in DNA: TGTGCCAGCAGTTGGGACAGGGATAATGAAAAACTGTTTTTT. Protein product: CASSWDRDNEKLFF.

This sequence joins TRBV15 and TRBJ1-6; no clear D gene. The CDR3 covers 16 residues. Germline values: CDR1 LNHNV, CDR2 YYDKDF (reference sequence). Trimming took 0 bases from V and 5 from J, leaving 11 bases between them. CDR3 DNA sequence: TGTGCCACCAGCAGAGAGCGGGGATACGATAATTCACCCCTCCACTTT. Translation gives CATSRERGYDNSPLHF.

The chain uses TRBV27 and TRBJ1-1; TRBD1 matches at 9 bases. CDR3 length: 14 amino acids. V dropped 5 bases and J dropped 5; count of bases not matched to a gene: 6. The germline CDR1 and CDR2 sequences are MNHEY and SMNVEV (reference sequence). In nucleotides, the CDR3 is TGTGCCAGCAGTGTACAGGGGGCTAGGACTGAAGCTTTCTTT. Translated: CASSVQGARTEAFF.

This chain uses TRBV7-9 with TRBJ2-3, with 10 bases fitting TRBD1. In germline, CDR1 is SEHNR, CDR2 FQNEAQ (reference sequence). The CDR3 is 16 residues long. With 10 bases clipped from V and 3 bases from J, the junction kept 13 bases outside the gene matches. CDR3 nucleotide sequence: TGTGCCACCTTCCCCCGCCGGGACAGGGGAACAGATACGCAGTATTTT. Translation: CATFPRRDRGTDTQYF.

This chain joins TRBV10-2 and TRBJ2-1; D call uncertain. CDR1 and CDR2 (germline): WSHSY, SAAADI. Trimming pared 4 bases from V and 9 bases from J, leaving 10 bases between. This CDR3 spans 12 amino acids. The CDR3 sequence: CASSGGDSEQFF. Here the CDR3 DNA reads TGCGCCAGCAGTGGTGGAGATAGTGAGCAGTTCTTC.

The rearrangement uses TRBV5-6 and TRBJ2-1; 12 bases align to TRBD2. Unmatched junction bases numbered 6, after V lost 4 bases and J lost 4 bases. This CDR3 comprises 16 residues. The germline V gene has CDR1 SGHDT and CDR2 YYEEEE. The CDR3 protein is CASSKSLAGGYNEQFF. CDR3 DNA sequence: TGTGCCAGCAGCAAAAGCCTAGCGGGAGGGTACAATGAGCAGTTCTTC.

The rearrangement joins TRBV6-5 to TRBJ1-3, with D tentatively TRBD1 (5 bases). CDR1 and CDR2 (germline): MNHEY, SVGAGI. Trimming took off 6 bases at V and 8 bases at J, with 8 bases between the two ends. The CDR3 has 11 amino acids. The CDR3 nucleotides are TGTGCCAGCAGCCGGGACTACACCATATATTTT. It yields the protein CASSRDYTIYF.

CDR3: CASSSQTTNYGYTF. CDR3 DNA: TGCGCCAGCAGCTCCCAGACAACAAACTATGGCTACACCTTC. The chain recombines TRBV5-1 with TRBJ1-2; D remains unclear. This CDR3 spans 14 amino acids. Trimming removed 3 bases from V and 2 bases from J, with 11 bases in between. Germline assignment: CDR1 SGHRS and CDR2 YFSETQ.

This clone appeared once. The rearrangement uses TRBV27 and TRBJ2-1, with TRBD2 as a possible D gene (6 bases). Trimming removed 3 bases from V and 7 bases from J, with 19 bases in between. Looked up from germline, CDR1 is MNHEY and CDR2 is SMNVEV (reference sequence). There are 16 residues in the CDR3. Written as DNA, the CDR3 is TGTGCCAGCAGTTTTTCTAGTGGTTCGGGGGTGAATGAGCAGTTCTTC. Its protein product is CASSFSSGSGVNEQFF.

The CDR3 DNA is TGCAGCGTTGAAGACATCACGGGACATGGGTACCAAGAGACCCAGTACTTC. This translates into CSVEDITGHGYQETQYF. This sequence joins TRBV29-1 and TRBJ2-5, with a possible D match to TRBD1 (6 bases). V was trimmed by 0 bases and J by 0 bases, leaving 17 bases between them. CDR3 length: 17 residues. Germline V gene data show CDR1 as SQVTM and CDR2 as ANQGSEA.

The chain uses TRBV7-2 and TRBJ2-7; possibly TRBD1 for D (6 bases). Trimming took 5 bases from V and 0 from J, leaving 14 bases between them. CDR3 length: 15 residues. Per germline, CDR1 SGHTA and CDR2 FQGNSA. The CDR3 reads CASSQGQSHSYEQYF. The CDR3 DNA follows: TGTGCCAGCAGCCAAGGACAGTCCCACTCCTACGAGCAGTACTTC.